These 10 T cell receptor beta chains were all obtained from the same sample, sequenced in a study of shared clonotypes between healthy human individuals. TCRdb's table, derived via immunoSEQ multiplex PCR, lists solely in-frame clones and lacks some. In the table there are approximately 2.5 million clones, roughly nine tenths of which are singletons. The sample comprised naive CD4+ T cells sorted from blood. Subset denoted: CD45RA+ positively selected. The source is a man aged 18-30 years in good health.

This chain connects TRBV4-1 to TRBJ1-2; D is possibly TRBD1 (6 bases). V dropped 6 bases and J dropped 1 base, with 21 bases sitting between them. Germline V CDR1 and CDR2: MGHRA, YSYEKL. The CDR3 runs 17 residues. For the CDR3, the DNA is TGCGCCAGCAGAGAACAGGGTACGACTTATAATAACTATGGCTACACCTTC. Encoded protein: CASREQGTTYNNYGYTF.

This chain connects TRBV7-2 to TRBJ1-2; no definite D call. The CDR3 totals 12 residues. Germline V gene sequence: CDR1 SGHTA, CDR2 FQGNSA. V shed 5 bases and J shed 3 bases, with 7 bases lying between them. CDR3: CASSEIDYGYTF. In DNA, the CDR3 is TGTGCCAGCAGCGAAATCGACTATGGCTACACCTTC. The variable domain in full, with the rest retrieved from reference TRBV7-2 and TRBJ1-2, is GAGVSQSPSNKVTEKGKDVELRCDPISGHTALYWYRQSLGQGLEFLIYFQGNSAPDKSGLPSDRFSAERTGGSVSTLTIQRTQQEDSAVYLCASSEIDYGYTFGSGTRLTVV.

The V gene is TRBV11-2, the J gene TRBJ2-3, with D hard to call. Germline V lookup: CDR1 SGHAT, CDR2 FQNNGV. This CDR3 contains 15 residues. Trimming pared 0 bases from V and 1 base from J, leaving 8 bases between. The CDR3 reads CASSLDAAGTDTQYF. The DNA for the CDR3 is TGTGCCAGCAGCTTAGATGCGGCGGGCACAGATACGCAGTATTTT.

This chain connects TRBV6-1 to TRBJ2-2; possible D gene TRBD1, 5 bases. CDR3 length equals 17 residues. The V gene lost 3 bases and the J gene lost 6 bases, with 20 bases spanning the gap. CDR1 and CDR2 (germline): MNHNS, SASEGT. CDR3 DNA: TGTGCCAGCAGTGACGCCTTCTCGCAGGGTGGCGCCGGGGAGCTGTTTTTT. Translation gives CASSDAFSQGGAGELFF.

Here the CDR3 DNA reads TGTGCCAGCAGCTTCGGCCGGGACGGGGGACAAGAGACCCAGTACTTC. It is translated as CASSFGRDGGQETQYF. The gene calls are TRBV7-9 and TRBJ2-5; D is possibly TRBD2 (6 bases). This CDR3 has 16 amino acids. With 3 bases removed from V and 2 bases from J, the gap between germline ends came to 16 bases. Germline-derived CDR1 and CDR2 are SEHNR and FQNEAQ (reference sequence).

The genes are TRBV5-1 and TRBJ2-1; D remains ambiguous. Germline lookup yields CDR1 SGHRS and CDR2 YFSETQ. V lost 0 bases and J lost 7, with 14 bases in between. This CDR3 is built from 15 residues. CDR3 region: CASSLDGLSRNEQFF. The CDR3 coding sequence is TGCGCCAGCAGCTTGGACGGGCTCTCAAGGAATGAGCAGTTCTTC.

This chain joins TRBV30 and TRBJ1-5; D is possibly TRBD1 (5 bases). Germline values: CDR1 GTSNPN, CDR2 SVGIG (reference sequence). The CDR3 totals 14 residues. Trimming took 4 bases from V and 4 from J, leaving 14 bases between them. CDR3 amino acids: CAWNPGRENQPQHF. In nucleotides, the CDR3 is TGTGCCTGGAACCCGGGGCGGGAGAATCAGCCCCAGCATTTT.

The CDR3 DNA is TGTGCCAGCAGTTTATCGATACGAAGCGGGACATACTCAAAATACAATGAGCAGTTCTTC. Translation: CASSLSIRSGTYSKYNEQFF. This rearrangement joins TRBV27 to TRBJ2-1; weak D call: TRBD2 (7 bases). This CDR3 is built from 20 residues. The germline gives CDR1 MNHEY, CDR2 SMNVEV (reference sequence). V lost 0 bases and J 4 bases, leaving 25 bases between the germline ends.

This clone appeared once. This chain connects TRBV5-1 to TRBJ2-6, with D perhaps matching TRBD1 or TRBD2 (5 bases each). Trimming left V 4 bases short and J 1 base short, with 12 bases between. Germline V CDR1 and CDR2: SGHRS, YFSETQ. The CDR3 is made up of 16 amino acids. The CDR3 DNA follows: TGCGCCAGCAGCCCCCGCGAGGGGTCTGGGGCCAACGTCCTGACTTTC. This encodes CASSPREGSGANVLTF.

CDR3 sequence (DNA): TGTGCCAGTAGTATGAGCGCGTGGGGCGGAGAGACCCAGTACTTC. This gives the protein CASSMSAWGGETQYF. The genes are TRBV19 and TRBJ2-5, with D possibly TRBD1 on 5 matching bases. Germline V gene sequence: CDR1 LNHDA, CDR2 SQIVND (reference sequence). The CDR3 is made up of 15 amino acids. Trimming pared 3 bases from V and 4 bases from J, leaving 15 bases between.